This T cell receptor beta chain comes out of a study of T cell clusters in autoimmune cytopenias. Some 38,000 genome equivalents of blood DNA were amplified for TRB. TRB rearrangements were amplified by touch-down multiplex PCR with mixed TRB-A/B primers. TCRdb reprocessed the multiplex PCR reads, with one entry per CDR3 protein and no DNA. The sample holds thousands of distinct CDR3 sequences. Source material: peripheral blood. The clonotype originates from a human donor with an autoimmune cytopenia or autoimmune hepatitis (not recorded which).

The CDR3 region is CASSANRGRGNIQYF. The V call is TRBV7-9, the J call TRBJ2-4; TCRdb outputs TRBD1, but without DNA this stays unchecked. The CDR3 covers 15 residues. CDR1 is SEHNR, CDR2 FQNEAQ, per germline (reference sequence). Combining the CDR3 with reference TRBV7-9 and TRBJ2-4 gives the whole variable domain DTGVSQNPRHKITKRGQNVTFRCDPISEHNRLYWYRQTLGQGPEFLTYFQNEAQLEKSRLLSDRFSAERPKGSFSTLEIQRTEQGDSAMYLCASSANRGRGNIQYFGAGTRLSVL.